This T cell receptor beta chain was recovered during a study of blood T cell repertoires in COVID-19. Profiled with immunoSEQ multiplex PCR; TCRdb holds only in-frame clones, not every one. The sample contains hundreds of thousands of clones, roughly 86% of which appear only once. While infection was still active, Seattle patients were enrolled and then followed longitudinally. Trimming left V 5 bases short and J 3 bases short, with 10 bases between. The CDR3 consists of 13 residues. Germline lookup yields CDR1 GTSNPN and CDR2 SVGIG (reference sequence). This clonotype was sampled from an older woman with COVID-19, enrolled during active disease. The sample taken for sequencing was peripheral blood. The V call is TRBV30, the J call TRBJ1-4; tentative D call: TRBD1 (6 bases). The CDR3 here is CAWSGQPNEKLFF. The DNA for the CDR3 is TGTGCCTGGTCGGGACAACCTAATGAAAAACTGTTTTTT.